What follows are 13 T cell receptor beta chains derived from one specimen sequenced in a study of cytomegalovirus exposure and HLA in healthy donors. The PCR had 60 Vbeta and 13 Jbeta primers. Sequenced by immunoSEQ multiplex PCR; TCRdb stores in-frame clones only, minus some. This table holds 100,000 or so clones, 10% to 15% found once. The sample consisted of PBMCs. These receptors all come from a man in his forties in good health and CMV-seropositive.

This clone occurred a few times. The chain carries TRBV7-9 and TRBJ1-5, with D unclear. The CDR3 is 12 residues long. Germline V gives CDR1 SEHNR, CDR2 FQNEAQ (reference sequence). V was clipped by 6 bases and J by 2 bases, with 5 bases between them. In DNA, the CDR3 is TGTGCCAGCAGTTTCGGCAATCAGCCCCAGCATTTT. Amino acids: CASSFGNQPQHF.

A remark on this clone: Its ends do not fully match the called genes, so a read error is possible. The chain is built from TRBV7-7 and TRBJ2-1; TRBD2 matches at 9 bases. This CDR3 comprises 16 residues. The germline V gene has CDR1 SSHAT and CDR2 FNYEAQ (reference sequence). CDR3 in DNA: TGTGCTAGCAGCTTAGCGGGGCGGGAGGGTCCGAGTGAGCAGTTCTTC. Protein: CASSLAGREGPSEQFF.

The chain couples TRBV5-1 to TRBJ2-3; weak D call: TRBD2 (6 bases). This CDR3 contains 14 residues. V lost 0 bases, J lost 4 bases, and 9 bases lay in between. CDR1 and CDR2 from the germline V gene are SGHRS and YFSETQ. In DNA form, the CDR3 reads TGCGCCAGCAGCTTGGAAACGGGAGCAGATACGCAGTATTTT. Its translation is CASSLETGADTQYF. The entire variable domain, with the rest obtained from reference TRBV5-1 and TRBJ2-3, is as follows: KAGVTQTPRYLIKTRGQQVTLSCSPISGHRSVSWYQQTPGQGLQFLFEYFSETQRNKGNFPGRFSGRQFSNSRSEMNVSTLELGDSALYLCASSLETGADTQYFGPGTRLTVL.

Concerning this clone itself: One end of the junction varies from germline; a read error may be responsible. The rearrangement uses TRBV7-7 and TRBJ2-2, with TRBD2 matching over 9 bases. Germline V gene lookup returns CDR1 SSHAT and CDR2 FNYEAQ (reference sequence). CDR3 size: 18 residues. CDR3 region: CASSPWGSGSLLTGELFF. The CDR3 DNA reads TGTGCTAGCAGCCCTTGGGGTAGCGGGAGTTTACTCACCGGGGAGCTGTTTTTT.

This clone has a handful of counts. The sample contains more than one DNA sequence encoding this CDR3. CDR3 sequence (DNA): TGTGCCAGCAGTGACTCGAGCGGGAGCTACAATGAGCAGTTCTTC. This sequence encodes CASSDSSGSYNEQFF. This chain joins TRBV6-4 and TRBJ2-1, with 8 bases aligning to TRBD2. CDR3 length: 15 residues. Germline V CDR1 and CDR2: MRHNA, SNTAGT. J lost 3 bases, V lost 0 bases, and 1 base had no gene match.

This sequence joins TRBV30 and TRBJ2-7; 7 nucleotides agree with TRBD2. The germline V gene encodes CDR1 GTSNPN and CDR2 SVGIG (reference sequence). The CDR3 consists of 13 residues. The ends lost 8 bases at V and 0 bases at J; junction bases unmatched: 7. CDR3 protein: CAGGGGSSYEQYF. In DNA, the CDR3 is TGTGCCGGGGGGGGAGGCAGCTCCTACGAGCAGTACTTC.

This clone was recorded many times. J is TRBJ2-7 and V is TRBV5-6; 7 nucleotides align to TRBD2. Germline CDR1 is SGHDT and CDR2 is YYEEEE. This CDR3 is built from 14 residues. V dropped 6 bases and J dropped 0; count of bases not matched to a gene: 6. CDR3 sequence: CASTRPGGSYEQYF. The DNA of the CDR3 is TGTGCCAGCACCCGTCCGGGGGGCTCCTACGAGCAGTACTTC.

This clone came up a few times. The chain has TRBV5-1 and TRBJ1-4; weak D call: TRBD1 (6 bases). V lost 4 bases, J lost 6 bases, and 16 bases lay in between. Germline V gene lookup returns CDR1 SGHRS and CDR2 YFSETQ. The CDR3 covers 15 residues. The CDR3 sequence: CASSLRGSAYEKLFF. In DNA form, the CDR3 reads TGCGCCAGCAGCCTCAGGGGATCGGCTTATGAAAAACTGTTTTTT.

This sequence joins TRBV28 and TRBJ2-7; 8 positions agree with TRBD2. With 3 bases clipped from V and 2 bases from J, the junction kept 3 bases outside the gene matches. The CDR3 length is 14 residues. Germline V gives CDR1 MDHEN, CDR2 SYDVKM. CDR3 in DNA: TGTGCCAGCAGTTTTTCGGGAGGGGCCTACGAGCAGTACTTC. As protein: CASSFSGGAYEQYF.

The V call is TRBV28, the J call TRBJ2-7; 9 bases are a match to TRBD1. CDR1 is MDHEN and CDR2 is SYDVKM in the germline V gene. This CDR3 contains 14 residues. The junction had 3 bases not matched to a gene; V was cut back by 2 bases and J by 4 bases. CDR3 in amino acids: CASSLGTGSYEQYF. In DNA, the CDR3 is TGTGCCAGCAGTTTAGGGACAGGGAGTTACGAGCAGTACTTC.

This clone was picked up a small number of times. The chain employs TRBV9 and TRBJ2-3; D remains unclear. The V gene's germline CDR1 is SGDLS and CDR2 YYNGEE. V lost 0 bases, J lost 0 bases, and 5 bases lay in between. The CDR3 contains 14 residues. The CDR3 loop is CASSVAPSTDTQYF. For the CDR3, the DNA is TGTGCCAGCAGCGTAGCCCCGAGCACAGATACGCAGTATTTT.

The chain joins TRBV6-9 to TRBJ1-5; a weak D match, TRBD1 (6 bases). V was clipped by 5 bases and J by 11 bases, with 25 bases between them. This CDR3 has 16 residues. Germline V gene lookup returns CDR1 MNHGY and CDR2 SVAAGI. CDR3 residues: CASSGKVGGPKRAQHF. Here the CDR3 DNA reads TGTGCCAGCAGTGGGAAAGTGGGGGGGCCGAAGAGAGCCCAGCATTTT.

This clone was seen only a few times. This chain uses TRBV19 with TRBJ2-7; 12 bases are shared with TRBD2. J was trimmed by 3 bases and V by 7 bases; bases with no gene match: 1. The CDR3 is made up of 13 amino acids. Per germline, CDR1 LNHDA and CDR2 SQIVND (reference sequence). This CDR3 is CASMGLAGYEQYF. As DNA, the CDR3 is TGTGCCAGTATGGGACTAGCGGGCTACGAGCAGTACTTC.